The rows below give T cell receptor beta chains drawn from one sample of a study of siplizumab effects on memory and regulatory T cells. Method: immunoSEQ multiplex PCR; TCRdb's copy keeps in-frame clones and lacks some. Of 50,000 to 75,000 clones listed, approximately 96% are singletons. Sequencing used naive CD8+ T cells sorted from blood. All receptors come from a human donor in good health. CDR3s include the opening cysteine and the closing phenylalanine or tryptophan. The order of the fields is CDR3 length, clone size, D gene, V gene, J gene, CDR3 DNA, CDR3 protein. The D gene is left open where the match is weak. Some rows mark clone size as missing; the rest say once, few, many or name a class of expanded clone.

13,NA,NA,TRBV19,TRBJ2-1,TGTGCCAGTAGAGTCAGGGGTCCGGGTGAGCAGTTCTTC,CASRVRGPGEQFF
11,NA,NA,TRBV20-1,TRBJ1-1,TGCAGTGCCCCGTTCGGCGGGGAAGCTTTCTTT,CSAPFGGEAFF
17,NA,NA,TRBV9,TRBJ1-1,TGTGCCAGCAGCCTCAGCGGCGGGGCCACGATGAACACTGAAGCTTTCTTT,CASSLSGGATMNTEAFF
19,NA,TRBD1,TRBV5-1,TRBJ2-2,TGCGCCAGCCACACGGTATCCGGGACAGGGGGCTCGGACACCGGGGAGCTGTTTTTT,CASHTVSGTGGSDTGELFF
11,NA,NA,TRBV28,TRBJ2-7,TGTGCCAGCAGACACTCCTACGAGCAGTACTTC,CASRHSYEQYF
15,NA,NA,TRBV30,TRBJ1-5,TGTGCCTGGAGTGCAGACGGGTTTAGCAATCAGCCCCAGCATTTT,CAWSADGFSNQPQHF
16,NA,NA,TRBV5-1,TRBJ2-3,TGCGCCAGCAGCCTGCGTAGCGGCGATCTCACAGATACGCAGTATTTT,CASSLRSGDLTDTQYF
12,NA,NA,TRBV10-3,TRBJ2-7,TGTGCCATCAGTGACTCGAGCTACGAGCAGTACTTC,CAISDSSYEQYF
17,NA,NA,TRBV2,TRBJ2-1,TGTGCCAGCAGTGAAACAGGGTTTCGCGATCTAGTGCATGAGCAGTTCTTC,CASSETGFRDLVHEQFF
14,NA,NA,TRBV5-1,TRBJ2-3,TGCGCCAGCAGCTTAGAACTCCCCACAGATACGCAGTATTTT,CASSLELPTDTQYF
14,NA,NA,TRBV27,TRBJ2-1,TGTGCCAGCAGTTTAACTCGCACCTACAATGAGCAGTTCTTC,CASSLTRTYNEQFF
16,NA,NA,TRBV2,TRBJ2-1,TGTGCCAGCAGTGAAGCTAGCTTGAGCCCCTACAATGAGCAGTTCTTC,CASSEASLSPYNEQFF
14,NA,NA,TRBV27,TRBJ1-3,TGTGCCAGCAGTTTTTCCCAGGGGTCGGACACCATATATTTT,CASSFSQGSDTIYF
14,NA,NA,TRBV7-3,TRBJ1-1,TGTGCCAGCAGTTCAGTTGGGGGAAACACTGAAGCTTTCTTT,CASSSVGGNTEAFF
12,once,NA,TRBV6-5,TRBJ1-5,TGTGCCACCTCGGGGTCGGGCCAGCCCCAGCATTTT,CATSGSGQPQHF
15,NA,TRBD1,TRBV4-1,TRBJ1-2,TGCGCCAGCAGCCAAGCTGGGACAGGGGGTTACGAATACACCTTC,CASSQAGTGGYEYTF
14,NA,NA,TRBV11-2,TRBJ2-3,TGTGCCAGCAGCTCGCATTACAGGGAAGATACGCAGTATTTT,CASSSHYREDTQYF
13,NA,NA,TRBV19,TRBJ1-2,TGTGCCAGTGAGGCGGGAGCGAACTATGGCTACACCTTC,CASEAGANYGYTF
15,NA,TRBD1,TRBV27,TRBJ1-2,TGTGCCAGCAGTGGCCGGGACAGGGGTGACTATGGCTACACCTTC,CASSGRDRGDYGYTF
12,NA,NA,TRBV29-1,TRBJ2-7,TGCAGCGTTTTGACAGGTATAGGCGAGCAGTACTTC,CSVLTGIGEQYF
13,NA,NA,TRBV7-7,TRBJ2-2,TGTGCCAGCAGCCCTCGTGGTCCCGGGGAGCTGTTTTTT,CASSPRGPGELFF
16,NA,NA,TRBV6-4,TRBJ2-3,TGTGCCAGCAGCGAAAGGACGGGGGTTAGCACAGATACGCAGTATTTT,CASSERTGVSTDTQYF
19,NA,TRBD1,TRBV13,TRBJ2-3,TGTGCCAGCAGCCCCCGACTACAGGGGGCCCGATTTAGCACAGATACGCAGTATTTT,CASSPRLQGARFSTDTQYF
13,NA,TRBD1,TRBV5-6,TRBJ2-7,TGTGCCAGCAGCTCCACAGGGGGCGGGGAGCAGTACTTC,CASSSTGGGEQYF
13,NA,NA,TRBV7-3,TRBJ2-3,TGTGCCAGCAGCGGCCAGATAGCGGATACGCAGTATTTT,CASSGQIADTQYF
14,NA,NA,TRBV7-7,TRBJ2-5,TGTGCCAGCAGCTCCGCGGTCTCTGGAGGGACCCAGTACTTC,CASSSAVSGGTQYF
15,NA,NA,TRBV5-5,TRBJ2-7,TGTGCCAGCAGCTTCAGGTCTGAACAAGGAACCGAGCAGTACTTC,CASSFRSEQGTEQYF
16,NA,TRBD2,TRBV6-5,TRBJ2-3,TGTGCCAGCAGTTACTCGTTTAGCGGGGAATGGAATACGCAGTATTTT,CASSYSFSGEWNTQYF
13,NA,NA,TRBV9,TRBJ1-2,TGTGCCAGCAGCAACCAGAAGGTGTTTGGCTACACCTTC,CASSNQKVFGYTF
12,NA,TRBD1,TRBV7-9,TRBJ1-1,TGTGCCAGCAGCGCGCCGGGACAGGTGGCTTTCTTT,CASSAPGQVAFF
14,NA,TRBD2,TRBV27,TRBJ2-7,TGTGCCAGCATCCCTAGCGGGGGGAACTACGAGCAGTACTTC,CASIPSGGNYEQYF
14,NA,NA,TRBV7-3,TRBJ2-1,TGTGCCAGCAGCTTAAACGGAGATGACAATGAGCAGTTCTTC,CASSLNGDDNEQFF